The clone carrying this TCR beta chain appeared many times. The junction differs from germline at one of its ends, possibly a read error. The data stem from a study of identical twins. MiXCR, run by TCRdb on the 5' RACE reads, gives a single entry per CDR3 protein. Of around 670,000 distinct CDR3 sequences detected, 5.5% to 6.5% appear once; the ten largest clones hold roughly 1.6%. CDR1 is SEHNR, CDR2 FQNEAQ, per germline (reference sequence). The CDR3 loop spans 13 amino acids. The chain has TRBV7-9 and TRBJ2-4, with D unclear. This receptor was obtained from a man between 18 and 35 years old in good health. The source material was naive T cells sorted from blood. CDR3 DNA sequence: TGTGCCAGCACCTTAAGAGATTCAAACATTCAGTACTTC. Translation gives CASTLRDSNIQYF.